The 27 T cell receptor beta chains reported below all come from one sample, sequenced in a study of OX40 agonist ivuxolimab in advanced cancers. TCRdb's copy holds only in-frame clones and misses some; the assay was immunoSEQ multiplex PCR. The sample carries 50,000 to 70,000 clones, approximately 84% recorded once. The sequencing used CD4+ or CD8+ T cells sorted from blood, collected in a trial of the OX40 agonist ivuxolimab. The receptors here all came from an adult with an advanced solid tumor such as melanoma, head and neck, liver or kidney cancer.

V is TRBV5-4 and J is TRBJ2-3; a weak D match, TRBD1 (6 bases). Germline lookup yields CDR1 SGHNT and CDR2 YYREEE (reference sequence). Trimming stripped 0 bases from V and 1 base from J, with 9 bases between. The CDR3 spans 15 residues. In nucleotides, the CDR3 is TGTGCCAGCAGCTTGGATGGGGGCGGCACAGATACGCAGTATTTT. It yields the protein CASSLDGGGTDTQYF.

This chain links TRBV5-6 with TRBJ2-1; D unclear. Between the trimmed V and J ends, which lost 4 bases and 0 bases, there was a span of 11 bases. The CDR3 extends over 15 amino acids. Germline-derived CDR1 and CDR2 are SGHDT and YYEEEE. Here the CDR3 DNA reads TGTGCCAGCAGCCTCAGGCAGAGCTCCTACAATGAGCAGTTCTTC. Amino acids: CASSLRQSSYNEQFF. Based on the CDR3 plus reference TRBV5-6 and TRBJ2-1, the full variable domain is DAGVTQSPTHLIKTRGQQVTLRCSPKSGHDTVSWYQQALGQGPQFIFQYYEEEERQRGNFPDRFSGHQFPNYSSELNVNALLLGDSALYLCASSLRQSSYNEQFFGPGTRLTVL.

The chain joins TRBV4-1 to TRBJ1-6; D call uncertain. The CDR3 consists of 17 residues. V shed 4 bases and J shed 10 bases, with 23 bases lying between them. Germline V CDR1 and CDR2: MGHRA, YSYEKL. The CDR3 DNA is TGCGCCAGCAGCCCCACCCAGCGGGGTGAGCCGTACTCACCCCTCCACTTT. This translates into CASSPTQRGEPYSPLHF.

This chain uses TRBV30 with TRBJ1-1; no firm D call. V lost 1 base and J lost 2, with 11 bases in between. This CDR3 has 14 residues. CDR1 and CDR2 (germline): GTSNPN, SVGIG (reference sequence). CDR3 region: CAWSEWDINTEAFF. In DNA, the CDR3 is TGTGCCTGGAGTGAGTGGGATATTAACACTGAAGCTTTCTTT.

The J gene is TRBJ1-2, the V gene TRBV10-3; the match to TRBD1 covers 9 bases. Trimming at V came to 7 bases and at J to 6 bases, leaving 6 bases not matched to a gene. Looked up from germline, CDR1 is ENHRY and CDR2 is SYGVKD. CDR3 length: 13 amino acids. For the CDR3, the DNA is TGTGCCATCACCGGGACAGGGCTTGATGGCTACACCTTC. It specifies CAITGTGLDGYTF.

The chain employs TRBV5-1 and TRBJ1-4; D gene uncertain. Germline V CDR1 and CDR2: SGHRS, YFSETQ. Trimming pared 0 bases from V and 8 bases from J, leaving 11 bases between. The CDR3 spans 14 residues. The CDR3 region has the DNA TGCGCCAGCAGCTTGGGGGCAATGAAAGAAAAACTGTTTTTT. Amino acids: CASSLGAMKEKLFF.

The V gene is TRBV7-2, the J gene TRBJ2-3; D not certain. Per germline, CDR1 SGHTA and CDR2 FQGNSA. The CDR3 has 15 residues. With 5 bases removed from V and 0 bases from J, the gap between germline ends came to 12 bases. CDR3 region: CASSVSRSSTDTQYF. The DNA for the CDR3 is TGTGCCAGCAGCGTGTCGCGGTCTAGCACAGATACGCAGTATTTT.

V is TRBV11-1 and J is TRBJ2-3; D remains ambiguous. CDR1 SGHAT and CDR2 FQDESV come from the germline V gene (reference sequence). The V end lost 0 bases, the J end lost 1 base, and 8 bases lay between the germline ends. The CDR3 is 15 residues long. CDR3: CASSLAGSGTDTQYF. The CDR3 region has the DNA TGTGCCAGCAGCTTAGCGGGGTCTGGCACAGATACGCAGTATTTT. The full variable domain, completed using reference TRBV11-1 and TRBJ2-3, is EAEVAQSPRYKITEKSQAVAFWCDPISGHATLYWYRQILGQGPELLVQFQDESVVDDSQLPKDRFSAERLKGVDSTLKIQPAELGDSAMYLCASSLAGSGTDTQYFGPGTRLTVL.

This chain joins TRBV19 and TRBJ1-2; D may be TRBD1 (6 bases). The germline V and J ends were trimmed by 0 bases and 6 bases, with 14 bases remaining between them. The length of the CDR3 is 15 residues. Germline assignment: CDR1 LNHDA and CDR2 SQIVND (reference sequence). The CDR3 DNA reads as TGTGCCAGTAGTATAGATCTGGGGGCGAAGGATGGCTACACCTTC. It yields the protein CASSIDLGAKDGYTF.

The chain combines TRBV19 with TRBJ2-1, with 8 bases that match TRBD1. The CDR3 consists of 13 residues. V shed 10 bases, J shed 5 bases, and the junction held 7 bases outside the gene matches. Germline values: CDR1 LNHDA, CDR2 SQIVND (reference sequence). This CDR3 reads CATRTGMDNEQFF. The CDR3 DNA reads as TGTGCCACCAGGACAGGGATGGACAATGAGCAGTTCTTC.

V gene TRBV28 combines with J gene TRBJ1-3; perhaps TRBD1 as D (6 bases). V lost 6 bases, J lost 0 bases, and 12 bases lay in between. This CDR3 has 15 amino acids. Germline V gene data show CDR1 as MDHEN and CDR2 as SYDVKM. This CDR3 reads CASSLGQLSGNTIYF. For the CDR3, the DNA is TGTGCCAGCAGCCTTGGACAGCTCTCTGGAAACACCATATATTTT.

The chain uses TRBV15 and TRBJ1-2, with no clear D. The V end lost 0 bases, the J end lost 3 bases, and 23 bases lay between the germline ends. Germline assignment: CDR1 LNHNV and CDR2 YYDKDF (reference sequence). The CDR3 loop spans 19 amino acids. The CDR3 reads CATSRDWLGQSRSDYGYTF. CDR3 DNA: TGTGCCACCAGCAGAGATTGGTTAGGGCAGTCCCGGAGTGACTATGGCTACACCTTC.

This clone has a handful of counts. V and J are TRBV4-1 and TRBJ2-3, with a weak D call TRBD2 (5 bases). The CDR3 totals 16 residues. Germline lookup yields CDR1 MGHRA and CDR2 YSYEKL. V was clipped by 0 bases and J by 6 bases, with 16 bases between them. CDR3 sequence reads: CASSQDSTGGWDTQYF. DNA for the CDR3: TGCGCCAGCAGCCAAGATTCGACGGGCGGGTGGGATACGCAGTATTTT.

This chain joins TRBV9 and TRBJ2-5; TRBD2 matches 7 bases. V shed 2 bases and J 5 bases; nucleotides not matched to a gene: 12. The CDR3 covers 16 residues. The germline CDR1 and CDR2 sequences are SGDLS and YYNGEE. The CDR3 region is CASSVGLVLVAETQYF. The CDR3 region has the DNA TGTGCCAGCAGCGTCGGACTAGTCCTTGTCGCGGAGACCCAGTACTTC.

The sample holds a few counts of this clone. The chain is built from TRBV6-6 and TRBJ1-2; D call uncertain. The germline V gene has CDR1 MNHNY and CDR2 SVGAGI (reference sequence). The V end lost 6 bases, the J end lost 8 bases, and 13 bases lay between the germline ends. This CDR3 region has 12 residues. For the CDR3, the DNA is TGTGCCAGCAGCACAGACGAGGAGGGCTACACCTTC. Protein sequence: CASSTDEEGYTF.

The rearrangement joins TRBV2 to TRBJ2-1; the match to TRBD2 covers 9 bases. Germline CDR1 and CDR2: SNHLY and FYNNEI. The CDR3 is 14 amino acids. V gave up 8 bases and J gave up 2 bases; unmatched junction bases: 4. In DNA, the CDR3 is TGTGCCAGCGTCGGGACTAGCCCCTACAATGAGCAGTTCTTC. It specifies CASVGTSPYNEQFF. Full variable domain (rest looked up from reference TRBV2 and TRBJ2-1): EPEVTQTPSHQVTQMGQEVILRCVPISNHLYFYWYRQILGQKVEFLVSFYNNEISEKSEIFDDQFSVERPDGSNFTLKIRSTKLEDSAMYFCASVGTSPYNEQFFGPGTRLTVL.

The chain uses TRBV5-1 and TRBJ2-3; the D gene is possibly TRBD1 (5 bases). Germline V CDR1 and CDR2: SGHRS, YFSETQ. The CDR3 length is 16 residues. V was clipped by 4 bases and J by 0 bases, with 15 bases between them. As DNA, the CDR3 is TGCGCCAGCAGCCCTGGACACGCCGTAAGCACAGATACGCAGTATTTT. Protein product: CASSPGHAVSTDTQYF.

This chain links TRBV18 with TRBJ2-5, with TRBD1 matching over 10 bases. Germline V lookup: CDR1 KGHSH, CDR2 LQKENI. V trimming: 1 base; J trimming: 4 bases; junction bases outside the gene matches: 0. This CDR3 has 14 residues. For the CDR3, the DNA is TGTGCCAGCTCACCACGGGACAGGGGAGAGACCCAGTACTTC. Translating gives CASSPRDRGETQYF.

The gene calls are TRBV19 and TRBJ2-7, with a tentative D call TRBD1 (7 bases). The CDR3 is 16 residues long. From germline, CDR1 is LNHDA and CDR2 SQIVND (reference sequence). The germline V and J ends were trimmed by 2 bases and 2 bases, with 16 bases remaining between them. This CDR3 is CASSIFRGARAYEQYF. The CDR3 coding sequence is TGTGCCAGTAGTATATTCAGGGGGGCGCGGGCCTACGAGCAGTACTTC.

This chain uses TRBV15 with TRBJ2-3; 12 bases are shared with TRBD2. CDR1 is LNHNV and CDR2 is YYDKDF in the germline V gene (reference sequence). The CDR3 spans 17 residues. V lost 4 bases to trimming and J lost 2 bases; unmatched junction nucleotides: 7. CDR3 bases: TGTGCCACCAGCACCCGGGGACTAGCGGGCTTCACAGATACGCAGTATTTT. Its protein product is CATSTRGLAGFTDTQYF.

This CDR3 is CASSSKGATNEKLFF. The CDR3, as DNA: TGTGCCAGCAGCTCAAAAGGGGCAACTAATGAAAAACTGTTTTTT. V and J are TRBV9 and TRBJ1-4, with D perhaps TRBD1 (5 bases). The CDR3 contains 15 residues. The germline V gene encodes CDR1 SGDLS and CDR2 YYNGEE. With 4 bases removed from V and 0 bases from J, the gap between germline ends came to 10 bases.

V and J are TRBV5-1 and TRBJ2-3, with 10 positions matching TRBD1. The germline V gene has CDR1 SGHRS and CDR2 YFSETQ. This CDR3 contains 15 residues. V shed 3 bases, J shed 6 bases, and the junction held 7 bases outside the gene matches. The CDR3 region has the DNA TGCGCCAGCAGCTGGGACAGGGGAGGGAAGGATACGCAGTATTTT. Translating gives CASSWDRGGKDTQYF. The complete variable domain, with remaining parts taken from reference TRBV5-1 and TRBJ2-3, reads KAGVTQTPRYLIKTRGQQVTLSCSPISGHRSVSWYQQTPGQGLQFLFEYFSETQRNKGNFPGRFSGRQFSNSRSEMNVSTLELGDSALYLCASSWDRGGKDTQYFGPGTRLTVL.

The DNA of the CDR3 is TGTGCCAGCAGTTTAGGGGTTAATAATTCACCCCTCCACTTT. This gives the protein CASSLGVNNSPLHF. The chain recombines TRBV27 with TRBJ1-6; D not resolved. Trimming took off 2 bases at V and 5 bases at J, with 7 bases between the two ends. CDR1 MNHEY and CDR2 SMNVEV come from the germline V gene (reference sequence). The CDR3 has 14 amino acids.

The chain combines TRBV28 with TRBJ2-1; no clear D. V was clipped by 4 bases and J by 7 bases, with 8 bases between them. The germline CDR1 and CDR2 sequences are MDHEN and SYDVKM. The CDR3 has 12 residues. DNA of the CDR3: TGTGCCAGCAGTTCCTCGATAAATGAGCAGTTCTTC. Translating it yields CASSSSINEQFF.

The V call is TRBV9, the J call TRBJ2-1; TRBD2 is a possible D gene (6 bases). Germline values: CDR1 SGDLS, CDR2 YYNGEE. This CDR3 spans 17 amino acids. The V and J ends lost 0 bases and 1 base respectively, with 14 bases between them. In nucleotides, the CDR3 is TGTGCCAGCAGCGTAGGAGGTGGGACTGCTTCCTACAATGAGCAGTTCTTC. Protein product: CASSVGGGTASYNEQFF.

V usage is TRBV6-1 and J usage is TRBJ2-5, with TRBD1 as a possible D gene (5 bases). This CDR3 is built from 13 residues. V lost 5 bases, J lost 2 bases, and 9 bases lay in between. The germline CDR1 and CDR2 sequences are MNHNS and SASEGT. CDR3 in amino acids: CASSTYRQETQYF. The CDR3 coding sequence is TGTGCCAGCAGTACATACAGGCAAGAGACCCAGTACTTC.

The chain combines TRBV18 with TRBJ1-2; D unresolved. The germline V gene has CDR1 KGHSH and CDR2 LQKENI. V lost 0 bases and J 4 bases, leaving 6 bases between the germline ends. The CDR3 length is 13 residues. The DNA of the CDR3 is TGTGCCAGCTCACCACCGGGGATCTATGGCTACACCTTC. Its translation: CASSPPGIYGYTF.